These 17 T cell receptor beta chains share one sample of origin, sequenced in a study of cytomegalovirus exposure and HLA in healthy donors. The PCR employed 60 Vbeta primers together with 13 Jbeta primers. The data were produced by immunoSEQ multiplex PCR, yet TCRdb's version contains in-frame clones alone and is incomplete. The table records 200,000 or so clones, approximately 70% of them present only once. The specimen was PBMCs. These receptor sequences come from a man in his forties or fifties in good health and CMV-seropositive.

This clone has just one count. V usage is TRBV11-1 and J usage is TRBJ2-3; D uncertain. Germline values: CDR1 SGHAT, CDR2 FQDESV (reference sequence). This CDR3 is 14 amino acids long. The germline V and J ends were trimmed by 3 bases and 2 bases, with 9 bases remaining between them. CDR3 sequence (DNA): TGTGCCAGCAGCTTTGCGGTACCCACAGATACGCAGTATTTT. Translation gives CASSFAVPTDTQYF. The entire variable domain, with the rest obtained from reference TRBV11-1 and TRBJ2-3, is as follows: EAEVAQSPRYKITEKSQAVAFWCDPISGHATLYWYRQILGQGPELLVQFQDESVVDDSQLPKDRFSAERLKGVDSTLKIQPAELGDSAMYLCASSFAVPTDTQYFGPGTRLTVL.

This clone was detected only a few times. The V and J genes are TRBV6-1 and TRBJ1-2; tentatively, D is TRBD1 (5 bases). CDR3 size: 14 residues. V lost 4 bases, J lost 4 bases, and 13 bases lay in between. CDR1 and CDR2 (germline): MNHNS, SASEGT. The CDR3 coding sequence is TGTGCCAGCAGTGGGGAGGGGCCTGGCTATGGCTACACCTTC. Translating it yields CASSGEGPGYGYTF.

This chain links TRBV7-2 with TRBJ1-5, with D unclear. Germline CDR1 is SGHTA and CDR2 is FQGNSA. V lost 6 bases, J lost 0 bases, and 9 bases lay in between. This CDR3 spans 14 amino acids. The CDR3 here is CASSPDSSNQPQHF. CDR3 nucleotide sequence: TGTGCCAGCAGTCCAGATTCTAGCAATCAGCCCCAGCATTTT.

This chain uses TRBV2 with TRBJ1-5; 7 positions agree with TRBD1. CDR1 SNHLY and CDR2 FYNNEI come from the germline V gene. This CDR3 contains 18 residues. The V and J ends lost 4 bases and 5 bases, in that order; junction bases with no gene match: 17. CDR3 bases: TGTGCCAGCAGTGCCACACAGGGGACTCGCTACTACGATCAGCCCCAGCATTTT. It specifies CASSATQGTRYYDQPQHF.

The chain uses TRBV29-1 and TRBJ1-1, with a possible D match to TRBD1 (5 bases). V lost 6 bases to trimming and J lost 7 bases, with 9 bases between them. The CDR3 is made up of 10 amino acids. Looked up from germline, CDR1 is SQVTM and CDR2 is ANQGSEA. The CDR3 protein is CSVLQGEAFF. The DNA of the CDR3 is TGCAGCGTCCTTCAGGGTGAAGCTTTCTTT.

The gene calls are TRBV18 and TRBJ1-5, with D hard to call. Germline CDR1 and CDR2: KGHSH and LQKENI. The CDR3 is made up of 12 amino acids. V dropped 6 bases and J dropped 6 bases, with 9 bases sitting between them. Written as DNA, the CDR3 is TGTGCCAGCTCCCCCGAGGGTCAGCCCCAGCATTTT. Translated, it gives CASSPEGQPQHF. Filled out from reference TRBV18 and TRBJ1-5, the complete variable domain reads NAGVMQNPRHLVRRRGQEARLRCSPMKGHSHVYWYRQLPEEGLKFMVYLQKENIIDESGMPKERFSAEFPKEGPSILRIQQVVRGDSAAYFCASSPEGQPQHFGDGTRLSIL.

This chain uses TRBV6-1 with TRBJ2-2; D perhaps matches TRBD2 (5 bases). The CDR3 has 13 residues. V was trimmed by 6 bases and J by 6 bases, leaving 11 bases between them. Germline-derived CDR1 and CDR2 are MNHNS and SASEGT. This CDR3 reads CASRPPGSGELFF. The CDR3 nucleotides read TGTGCCAGCAGGCCCCCGGGGTCCGGGGAGCTGTTTTTT.

Only one count was recorded for this clone. The chain uses TRBV5-4 and TRBJ1-1; D possibly corresponds to TRBD1 (6 bases). Germline CDR1 and CDR2: SGHNT and YYREEE (reference sequence). The CDR3 is 13 amino acids. The V end was cut by 2 bases, the J end by 4 bases, with 9 bases between. This CDR3 is CASSFLQGTEAFF. Here the CDR3 DNA reads TGTGCCAGCAGCTTCTTACAGGGCACTGAAGCTTTCTTT.

This clone has just a few counts. This chain links TRBV7-9 with TRBJ1-1, with TRBD1 matching over 8 bases. Germline V gives CDR1 SEHNR, CDR2 FQNEAQ (reference sequence). V was clipped by 7 bases and J by 3 bases; unmatched bases: 10. This CDR3 comprises 15 residues. CDR3 in amino acids: CASTSGGREDTEAFF. CDR3 DNA sequence: TGTGCCAGCACCTCAGGGGGCAGGGAGGACACTGAAGCTTTCTTT.

The chain carries TRBV7-8 and TRBJ2-1; TRBD1 is a possible D gene (6 bases). CDR3 length equals 14 residues. The ends were cut back, 1 base at V and 4 bases at J, with 8 bases in the middle. The germline V gene has CDR1 SGHVS and CDR2 FQNEAQ. The chain's CDR3 is CASSLDDRYNEQFF. CDR3 nucleotides: TGTGCCAGCAGCTTAGATGACAGGTACAATGAGCAGTTCTTC.

The rearrangement links TRBV5-5 to TRBJ1-2, with 10 bases identical to TRBD1. There are 14 residues in the CDR3. V lost 4 bases and J lost 3; bases outside the gene matches: 3. Germline V gene sequence: CDR1 SGHKS, CDR2 YYEKEE (reference sequence). CDR3 nucleotide sequence: TGTGCCAGCAGCACGGGGACAGGGGACTATGGCTACACCTTC. Translating it yields CASSTGTGDYGYTF. The whole variable domain, filled in from reference TRBV5-5 and TRBJ1-2, reads DAGVTQSPTHLIKTRGQQVTLRCSPISGHKSVSWYQQVLGQGPQFIFQYYEKEERGRGNFPDRFSARQFPNYSSELNVNALLLGDSALYLCASSTGTGDYGYTFGSGTRLTVV.

The CDR3 spells CASSSRQGPYEQYF. In DNA form, the CDR3 reads TGTGCCAGTAGTTCCCGACAGGGACCCTACGAGCAGTACTTC. This sequence joins TRBV19 and TRBJ2-7; 7 bases map to TRBD1. This CDR3 has 14 amino acids. Per germline, CDR1 LNHDA and CDR2 SQIVND (reference sequence). The junction had 6 bases not matched to a gene; V was cut back by 5 bases and J by 2 bases.

The chain couples TRBV11-3 to TRBJ1-2; D is ambiguous. CDR3 length equals 13 residues. The V end lost 6 bases, the J end lost 4 bases, and 12 bases lay between the germline ends. Germline V lookup: CDR1 SGHNT, CDR2 YENEEA. CDR3: CASSEALSYGYTF. In nucleotides, the CDR3 is TGTGCCAGCAGTGAGGCGTTATCCTATGGCTACACCTTC.

The V call is TRBV6-5, the J call TRBJ2-3; D is ambiguous. Looked up from germline, CDR1 is MNHEY and CDR2 is SVGAGI. The CDR3 totals 12 residues. The V end was cut by 6 bases, the J end by 6 bases, with 10 bases between. CDR3 nucleotides: TGTGCCAGCAGGGAACCCGGGGATACGCAGTATTTT. Protein sequence: CASREPGDTQYF.

The genes are TRBV28 and TRBJ2-3; 10 bases are shared with TRBD2. The CDR3 contains 14 residues. CDR1 is MDHEN, CDR2 SYDVKM, per germline. Germline trimming cut 7 bases from V and 4 bases from J; bases unmatched to any gene: 5. Here the CDR3 reads CASTLGLASDTQYF. The CDR3 DNA reads TGTGCCAGCACCCTGGGACTAGCGTCAGATACGCAGTATTTT.

A word on this clone: The same CDR3 is also encoded by other DNA sequences in this sample. CDR3: CASSVRGQGGETQYF. As DNA, the CDR3 is TGTGCCAGCAGCGTACGGGGACAGGGGGGAGAGACCCAGTACTTC. The chain links TRBV9 to TRBJ2-5; 11 bases map to TRBD1. Germline CDR1 SGDLS, CDR2 YYNGEE. The CDR3 length is 15 residues. Trimming took 1 base from V and 4 from J; bases not matched to a gene: 3.

The rearrangement joins TRBV18 to TRBJ2-3, with D unresolved. Looked up from germline, CDR1 is KGHSH and CDR2 is LQKENI. The CDR3 length is 13 residues. Trimming stripped 3 bases from V and 4 bases from J, with 8 bases between. In DNA, the CDR3 is TGTGCCAGCTCACCGACTGCGCCAGATACGCAGTATTTT. This codes for CASSPTAPDTQYF.